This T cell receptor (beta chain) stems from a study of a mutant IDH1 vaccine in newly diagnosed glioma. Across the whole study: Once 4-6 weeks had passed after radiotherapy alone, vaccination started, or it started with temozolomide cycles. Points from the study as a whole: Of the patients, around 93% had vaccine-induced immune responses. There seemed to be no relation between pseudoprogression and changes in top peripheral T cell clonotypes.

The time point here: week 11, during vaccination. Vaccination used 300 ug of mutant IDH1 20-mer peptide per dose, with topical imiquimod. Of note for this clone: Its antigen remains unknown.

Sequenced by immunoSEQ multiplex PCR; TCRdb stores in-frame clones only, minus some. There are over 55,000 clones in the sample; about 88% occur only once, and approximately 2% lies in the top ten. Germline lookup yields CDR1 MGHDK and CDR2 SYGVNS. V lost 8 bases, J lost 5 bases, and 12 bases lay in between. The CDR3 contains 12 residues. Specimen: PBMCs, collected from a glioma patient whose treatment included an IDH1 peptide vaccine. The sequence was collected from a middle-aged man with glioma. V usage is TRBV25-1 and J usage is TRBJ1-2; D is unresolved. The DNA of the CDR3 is TGTGCCAGCGGCTCTCCACGATATGGCTACACCTTC. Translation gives CASGSPRYGYTF.